This entry lists 23 T cell receptor beta chains sequenced from one sample in a study of HIV-infected patients and healthy controls. The repertoire came from unfractionated whole blood and reflected all unsorted peripheral T cells. About 480 ng RNA was reverse transcribed with alpha and beta constant-region primers. Separate chain-specific third strand synthesis with multiplexing indices produced the alpha and beta libraries. Each CDR3 protein gets one entry after TCRdb re-called the 5' RACE reads with MiXCR. The sample lists 15,000 to 20,000 distinct CDR3 sequences, around 9.3% occurring once. The specimen was blood. The receptors were gathered from an adult in good health.

This clonotype was observed a few times. The chain employs TRBV4-2 and TRBJ1-2; 10 bases fit TRBD1. Trimming at V came to 2 bases and at J to 4 bases, leaving 4 bases not matched to a gene. Germline CDR1 and CDR2: LGHNA and YNFKEQ. This CDR3 is 15 amino acids long. CDR3 nucleotide sequence: TGTGCCAGCAGCCAACCGGGACAGGGGATCTATGGCTACACCTTC. This translates into CASSQPGQGIYGYTF.

This clonotype occurred many times. This chain joins TRBV28 and TRBJ2-3, with a possible D match to TRBD2 (6 bases). Trimming left V 3 bases short and J 3 bases short, with 10 bases between. The germline V gene has CDR1 MDHEN and CDR2 SYDVKM. The CDR3 covers 14 residues. CDR3 amino acids: CASSLAGRTDTQYF. The CDR3 coding sequence is TGTGCCAGCAGTTTGGCGGGGCGGACAGATACGCAGTATTTT. Looking up the rest from reference TRBV28 and TRBJ2-3 gives the full variable domain: DVKVTQSSRYLVKRTGEKVFLECVQDMDHENMFWYRQDPGLGLRLIYFSYDVKMKEKGDIPEGYSVSREKKERFSLILESASTNQTSMYLCASSLAGRTDTQYFGPGTRLTVL.

The chain recombines TRBV2 with TRBJ2-1; a weak D match, TRBD2 (5 bases). Germline-derived CDR1 and CDR2 are SNHLY and FYNNEI. This CDR3 comprises 15 residues. The V and J ends lost 6 bases and 5 bases respectively, with 17 bases between them. CDR3 loop: CASSIILGRNNEQFF. The CDR3, as DNA: TGTGCCAGCAGCATAATCTTAGGGAGAAACAATGAGCAGTTCTTC.

This clonotype was seen a handful of times. This chain joins TRBV6-6 and TRBJ2-1; 8 bases fit TRBD1. In germline, CDR1 is MNHNY, CDR2 SVGAGI (reference sequence). This CDR3 is 17 amino acids long. The J segment lost 3 bases and the V segment lost 2 bases, leaving 9 bases of the junction unmatched. This chain's CDR3 is CASSYMTGTGYYNEQFF. CDR3 DNA sequence: TGTGCCAGCAGTTACATGACCGGGACAGGTTACTACAATGAGCAGTTCTTC.

There are many counts of this clonotype. The V and J genes are TRBV12-3 or TRBV12-4 and TRBJ1-6, with no clear D. This CDR3 region has 14 residues. V dropped 3 bases and J dropped 6 bases, with 9 bases sitting between them. The DNA of the CDR3 is TGTGCCAGCAGTTTCTCGGACCCTAATTCACCCCTCCACTTT. It is translated as CASSFSDPNSPLHF.

As regards this clonotype: A single base separates this from a much larger clone, so it may be a read error. The chain employs TRBV9 and TRBJ1-5; D possibly corresponds to TRBD1 (6 bases). Trimming stripped 3 bases from V and 7 bases from J, with 14 bases between. CDR1 SGDLS and CDR2 YYNGEE come from the germline V gene. This CDR3 spans 14 amino acids. CDR3 bases: TGTGCCAGCAGCGCAGCACAGGGTGGCCAGCCCCAGCATTTT. Encoded protein: CASSAAQGGQPQHF. The whole variable domain, filled in from reference TRBV9 and TRBJ1-5, reads DSGVTQTPKHLITATGQRVTLRCSPRSGDLSVYWYQQSLDQGLQFLIQYYNGEERAKGNILERFSAQQFPDLHSELNLSSLELGDSALYFCASSAAQGGQPQHFGDGTRLSIL.

The gene calls are TRBV20-1 and TRBJ2-7, with 7 bases matching TRBD1. From germline, CDR1 is DFQATT and CDR2 SNEGSKA (reference sequence). This CDR3 has 15 residues. V shed 5 bases, J shed 0 bases, and the junction held 10 bases outside the gene matches. CDR3 DNA sequence: TGCAGTGCTCCGAACAGGGGATCCCTCTCCTACGAGCAGTACTTC. Translating it yields CSAPNRGSLSYEQYF.

This clonotype was counted only a few times. The V call is TRBV28, the J call TRBJ1-1, with D perhaps matching TRBD1 (5 bases). The germline V gene has CDR1 MDHEN and CDR2 SYDVKM. This CDR3 is built from 14 residues. Trimming cost V 5 bases and J 2 bases, with 12 bases left between them. The DNA for the CDR3 is TGTGCCAGCAGTGACGGACACCCTAACACTGAAGCTTTCTTT. This gives the protein CASSDGHPNTEAFF.

The chain has TRBV5-1 and TRBJ2-1; TRBD2 matches 9 bases. The CDR3 runs to 14 residues. V lost 4 bases and J lost 8; bases outside the gene matches: 7. Germline CDR1 reads SGHRS; CDR2 reads YFSETQ. The CDR3 sequence is CASSVAGGPHEQFF. CDR3 bases: TGCGCCAGCAGCGTGGCGGGAGGGCCCCATGAGCAGTTCTTC.

This clonotype is medium-sized by share. The J gene is TRBJ2-5, the V gene TRBV12-3 or TRBV12-4, with 13 bases identical to TRBD2. The CDR3 is 17 amino acids. J gave up 0 bases and V 1 base, and 2 bases lay outside the gene matches. The CDR3, as DNA: TGTGCCAGCAGTTTAGGACTAGCGGGGGGATACCAAGAGACCCAGTACTTC. Translated: CASSLGLAGGYQETQYF.

This clonotype was seen repeatedly, ten times or more. This sequence joins TRBV6-5 and TRBJ2-1, with TRBD1 as a possible D gene (6 bases). The CDR3 sequence is 16 residues long. V lost 0 bases to trimming and J lost 5 bases, with 14 bases between them. From germline, CDR1 is MNHEY and CDR2 SVGAGI. CDR3 bases: TGTGCCAGCAGTTACTCGATCGGGACAATCCACAATGAGCAGTTCTTC. Translated: CASSYSIGTIHNEQFF.

In its sample, this clonotype was seen a few times. The chain employs TRBV5-4 and TRBJ2-7; the D is unclear. The germline CDR1 and CDR2 sequences are SGHNT and YYREEE (reference sequence). CDR3 length: 14 residues. Trimming stripped 3 bases from V and 6 bases from J, with 16 bases between. CDR3 residues: CASSSLVTATEQYF. The CDR3 DNA reads TGTGCCAGCAGCTCCCTCGTAACTGCGACCGAGCAGTACTTC.

In this sample, this clonotype turned up many times. Written as DNA, the CDR3 is TGTGCCAGCAGCTTTCCGGGGGGATCCTTAAATGAGCAGTTCTTC. Its protein is CASSFPGGSLNEQFF. J is TRBJ2-1 and V is TRBV7-9; 7 nucleotides agree with TRBD2. The germline V gene has CDR1 SEHNR and CDR2 FQNEAQ (reference sequence). The CDR3 runs to 15 residues. After removal of 3 bases from V and 7 bases from J, the junction contained 9 bases not matched to a gene.

This clonotype is labeled medium-sized (0.01 to 0.1%). The rearrangement uses TRBV28 and TRBJ2-7; possible D gene TRBD1, 5 bases. The germline CDR1 and CDR2 sequences are MDHEN and SYDVKM. The CDR3 loop spans 14 amino acids. The V and J ends lost 1 base and 2 bases respectively, with 9 bases between them. This CDR3 reads CASSLYDSTYEQYF. The CDR3, as DNA: TGTGCCAGCAGTTTATATGACAGCACCTACGAGCAGTACTTC. Full variable domain (remainder filled in from reference TRBV28 and TRBJ2-7): DVKVTQSSRYLVKRTGEKVFLECVQDMDHENMFWYRQDPGLGLRLIYFSYDVKMKEKGDIPEGYSVSREKKERFSLILESASTNQTSMYLCASSLYDSTYEQYFGPGTRLTVT.

This clonotype came up many times. This chain connects TRBV14 to TRBJ2-5; 8 bases align to TRBD2. Unmatched junction bases numbered 12, after V lost 1 base and J lost 2 bases. Germline V gives CDR1 SGHDN, CDR2 FVKESK. This CDR3 has 18 residues. The CDR3 loop reads CASSQGFDSGEYQETQYF. CDR3 DNA sequence: TGTGCCAGCAGCCAAGGGTTCGATAGCGGGGAATATCAAGAGACCCAGTACTTC. Complete variable domain (other parts from reference TRBV14 and TRBJ2-5): EAGVTQFPSHSVIEKGQTVTLRCDPISGHDNLYWYRRVMGKEIKFLLHFVKESKQDESGMPNNRFLAERTGGTYSTLKVQPAELEDSGVYFCASSQGFDSGEYQETQYFGPGTRLLVL.

This clonotype was counted between two and nine times. The chain joins TRBV6-6 to TRBJ2-4; possibly TRBD1 for D (5 bases). Trimming cost V 0 bases and J 1 base, with 7 bases left between them. The CDR3 length is 15 residues. Germline V gene data show CDR1 as MNHNY and CDR2 as SVGAGI (reference sequence). CDR3 sequence: CASSYSGAAKNIQYF. In DNA form, the CDR3 reads TGTGCCAGCAGTTACTCAGGGGCCGCCAAAAACATTCAGTACTTC.

This clonotype was detected many times. CDR3 DNA: TGCAGCGTTGCCCAGGGGCTACAGAACACTGAAGCTTTCTTT. Translating it yields CSVAQGLQNTEAFF. The chain links TRBV29-1 to TRBJ1-1; TRBD1 might be the D (6 bases). The CDR3 is 14 amino acids. Germline assignment: CDR1 SQVTM and CDR2 ANQGSEA. V was clipped by 4 bases and J by 1 base, with 13 bases between them.

This clonotype is categorized as medium-sized. J is TRBJ1-6 and V is TRBV7-2; D ambiguous. In germline, CDR1 is SGHTA, CDR2 FQGNSA. This CDR3 is 16 amino acids long. The V and J ends lost 1 base and 7 bases respectively, with 14 bases between them. The CDR3 reads CASSLELLGSNSPLHF. CDR3 coding DNA: TGTGCCAGCAGCTTAGAGCTTCTGGGATCCAATTCACCCCTCCACTTT.

This clonotype came up many times. The chain employs TRBV28 and TRBJ1-1, with D hard to call. CDR3 length: 13 residues. Trimming cost V 5 bases and J 0 bases, with 7 bases left between them. The germline V gene encodes CDR1 MDHEN and CDR2 SYDVKM. CDR3 residues: CASSLRMNTEAFF. The CDR3 DNA reads TGTGCCAGCAGTCTTAGAATGAACACTGAAGCTTTCTTT.

This clonotype was detected ten times or more. CDR3: CSAVSGRTTYEQYF. The CDR3 nucleotides read TGCAGTGCTGTGAGCGGGAGAACTACCTACGAGCAGTACTTC. This rearrangement joins TRBV20-1 to TRBJ2-7; 8 bases fit TRBD2. Germline values: CDR1 DFQATT, CDR2 SNEGSKA (reference sequence). The CDR3 is 14 residues long. V lost 5 bases, J lost 2 bases, and 8 bases stayed unmatched.

This clonotype has a count of ten or more. J is TRBJ2-1 and V is TRBV12-3 or TRBV12-4; 7 nucleotides match TRBD2. The CDR3 spans 16 residues. V trimming: 6 bases; J trimming: 6 bases; junction bases outside the gene matches: 14. The CDR3 DNA reads TGTGCCAGCAGCCCACTGGGAGGGAATTTAGGCAATGAGCAGTTCTTC. Residues: CASSPLGGNLGNEQFF.

There are many counts of this clonotype. The V call is TRBV6-1, the J call TRBJ1-1, with D unclear. This CDR3 contains 12 residues. The ends were cut back, 3 bases at V and 11 bases at J, with 13 bases in the middle. CDR1 and CDR2 from the germline V gene are MNHNS and SASEGT. In DNA, the CDR3 is TGTGCCAGCAGTGAGAAACCCTCCGAGGCTTTCTTT. Its translation is CASSEKPSEAFF.

This clonotype was recorded many times. The CDR3 region is CASSHVKDRGGYGYTF. Written as DNA, the CDR3 is TGTGCCAGCAGCCACGTTAAAGACAGGGGAGGGTATGGCTACACCTTC. The rearrangement joins TRBV3-1 to TRBJ1-2, with 8 bases that match TRBD1. CDR1 and CDR2 (germline): LGHDT, YNNKEL (reference sequence). Trimming cost V 3 bases and J 5 bases; bases outside gene matches: 11. The length of the CDR3 is 16 residues.